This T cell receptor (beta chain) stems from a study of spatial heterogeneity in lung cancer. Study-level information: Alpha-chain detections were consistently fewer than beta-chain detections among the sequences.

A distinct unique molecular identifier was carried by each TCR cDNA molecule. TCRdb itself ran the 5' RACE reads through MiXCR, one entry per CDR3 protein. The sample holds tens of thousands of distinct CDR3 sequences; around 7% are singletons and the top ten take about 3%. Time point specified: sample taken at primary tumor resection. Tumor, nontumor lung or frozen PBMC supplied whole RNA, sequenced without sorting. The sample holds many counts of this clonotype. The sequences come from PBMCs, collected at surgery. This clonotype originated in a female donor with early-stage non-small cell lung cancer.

CDR3 loop: CSADSGPRAQYF. DNA for the CDR3: TGCAGTGCTGACTCAGGACCCCGGGCCCAGTACTTC. The J gene is TRBJ2-5, the V gene TRBV20-1; D gene unclear. The CDR3 contains 12 residues. Germline V gene data show CDR1 as DFQATT and CDR2 as SNEGSKA (reference sequence). Trimming took 5 bases from V and 9 from J, leaving 16 bases between them.